This TCR beta chain was retrieved from a study of multiple sclerosis patients with progressive multifocal leukoencephalopathy. Notes on the study in general: It is unclear whether the findings reflect JC virus infection or general immunocompromise. TRBV and TRBJ usage showed no common pattern when PML developed.

About this clone: Its target is not known.

The assay was immunoSEQ multiplex PCR, and TCRdb's table has in-frame clones only and misses some. This table has 25,000 to 30,000 clones, around 87% appearing once. The CDR3 runs to 15 residues. The V end was cut by 2 bases, the J end by 1 base, with 9 bases between. Germline V gene data show CDR1 as PRHDT and CDR2 as FYEKMQ (reference sequence). Time point defined: about a year of natalizumab therapy. Samples T1 and T2 were drawn at 6 and 12 months of therapy, respectively. This chain links TRBV13 with TRBJ2-1; either TRBD1 or TRBD2 may supply D (6 bases each). This TCR came from a human donor with multiple sclerosis. The specimen comprised PBMCs, sampled from a patient treated with natalizumab. The DNA of the CDR3 is TGTGCCAGCAGCTTAAGGGGGGTGTCCTACAATGAGCAGTTCTTC. Amino acids: CASSLRGVSYNEQFF.